The 23 T cell receptor beta chains given below trace back to one sample, sequenced in a study of T cells after yellow fever vaccination (dated by TCRdb to 2018 to 2020). Libraries were constructed by 5' RACE. These reads were obtained on an Illumina NovaSeq 6000. TCRdb applied fastp at Q25 and MiXCR to the public reads, then kept only in-frame beta chains. Records with the same CDR3 protein are collapsed into one entry carrying the most frequent genes and DNA. The sample data list some 320,000 distinct CDR3 sequences, and 8.7% of these were observed just once. The ten largest clonotypes hold 3% to 4% of the sample. The treatment or condition label, read with the paper, signifies: live attenuated yellow fever vaccine strain. This sample comprised CD4+ T cells sorted from PBMCs, obtained 5 days after the yellow fever booster vaccination. Every receptor here comes from a man aged 18 to 29 who received the YFV17D yellow fever vaccine.

The chain couples TRBV6-2 or TRBV6-3 to TRBJ2-3; tentatively, D is TRBD1 (6 bases). This CDR3 is built from 15 residues. From germline, CDR1 is MNHEY and CDR2 SVGEGT. Trimming left V 5 bases short and J 0 bases short, with 12 bases between. CDR3 DNA: TGTGCCAGCAGTCACAGGGAGAGAAGCACAGATACGCAGTATTTT. It is translated as CASSHRERSTDTQYF.

This clonotype showed up just a few times. This chain uses TRBV6-2 or TRBV6-3 with TRBJ2-7; the match to TRBD2 covers 11 bases. Losses at the gene ends were 5 bases for V and 6 bases for J; bases not matched to a gene: 6. In germline, CDR1 is MNHEY, CDR2 SVGEGT. The CDR3 runs to 14 residues. This chain's CDR3 is CASSLAGGLGEQYV. CDR3 sequence (DNA): TGTGCCAGCAGTCTAGCGGGGGGTCTTGGCGAGCAGTACGTC.

This clonotype has a handful of counts. The chain links TRBV4-3 to TRBJ2-5; the D is unclear. V was pared by 1 base and J by 3 bases, with 3 bases between. Germline V lookup: CDR1 LGHNA, CDR2 YSLEER. This CDR3 has 12 residues. The CDR3: CASSQGKETQYF. As DNA, the CDR3 is TGCGCCAGCAGCCAAGGGAAAGAGACCCAGTACTTC.

V gene TRBV5-4 combines with J gene TRBJ2-2; D is perhaps TRBD2 (6 bases). Trimming pared 1 base from V and 7 bases from J, leaving 20 bases between. The V gene's germline CDR1 is SGHNT and CDR2 YYREEE (reference sequence). The length of the CDR3 is 17 residues. The CDR3 spells CASSLLQGGGKSGELFF. For the CDR3, the DNA is TGTGCCAGCAGCTTGTTACAAGGTGGAGGGAAGAGCGGGGAGCTGTTTTTT.

J is TRBJ2-6 and V is TRBV10-3; D unclear. Germline loops: CDR1 ENHRY, CDR2 SYGVKD. V gave up 6 bases and J gave up 1 base, with 13 bases separating them. This CDR3 region has 16 residues. The CDR3 bases are TGTGCCATCAGCTCTTCCGCCCAATCTGGGGCCAACGTCCTGACTTTC. Encoded protein: CAISSSAQSGANVLTF.

The rearrangement links TRBV5-1 to TRBJ1-1, with a tentative D call TRBD1 (5 bases). Trimming shortened V by 4 bases and J by 4 bases, and 14 bases separated the two germline ends. The CDR3 runs to 14 residues. The germline gives CDR1 SGHRS, CDR2 YFSETQ. DNA for the CDR3: TGCGCCAGCAGCCCCCCGTGGGGCACCACTGAAGCTTTCTTT. Translation: CASSPPWGTTEAFF.

This clonotype was seen a handful of times. This chain links TRBV6-4 with TRBJ2-6; D tentatively reads TRBD1 or TRBD2 (5 bases each). The CDR3 extends over 15 amino acids. Trimming stripped 4 bases from V and 2 bases from J, with 9 bases between. CDR1 and CDR2 from the germline V gene are MRHNA and SNTAGT. CDR3 DNA sequence: TGTGCCAGCAGTGCTGGGGGTGCTGGGGCCAACGTCCTGACTTTC. Its translation is CASSAGGAGANVLTF.

The rearrangement links TRBV5-1 to TRBJ2-3; tentatively, D is TRBD1 or TRBD2 (6 bases each). With 5 bases removed from V and 4 bases from J, the gap between germline ends came to 14 bases. The length of the CDR3 is 14 residues. Germline CDR1 SGHRS, CDR2 YFSETQ. The CDR3 is CASRMGGLADTQYF. CDR3 nucleotides: TGCGCCAGCAGAATGGGGGGCCTCGCAGATACGCAGTATTTT. The full variable domain, completed using reference TRBV5-1 and TRBJ2-3, is KAGVTQTPRYLIKTRGQQVTLSCSPISGHRSVSWYQQTPGQGLQFLFEYFSETQRNKGNFPGRFSGRQFSNSRSEMNVSTLELGDSALYLCASRMGGLADTQYFGPGTRLTVL.

In its sample, this clonotype was seen a few times. The chain combines TRBV12-3 or TRBV12-4 with TRBJ2-2, with unresolved D. The CDR3 extends over 16 amino acids. Trimming removed 3 bases from V and 0 bases from J, with 11 bases in between. The CDR3, as DNA: TGTGCCAGCAGTTTCTTCGCGTACGCGAACACCGGGGAGCTGTTTTTT. Translation: CASSFFAYANTGELFF.

The chain joins TRBV5-6 to TRBJ2-2; no clear D gene. The CDR3 spans 16 residues. V was shortened by 4 bases and J by 3 bases, with 16 bases between the two germline ends. Looked up from germline, CDR1 is SGHDT and CDR2 is YYEEEE. The CDR3 coding sequence is TGTGCCAGCAGCCTTGCGTATAGTAGGGACACCGGGGAGCTGTTTTTT. Translating it yields CASSLAYSRDTGELFF. Full variable domain (outside the CDR3, taken from reference TRBV5-6 and TRBJ2-2): DAGVTQSPTHLIKTRGQQVTLRCSPKSGHDTVSWYQQALGQGPQFIFQYYEEEERQRGNFPDRFSGHQFPNYSSELNVNALLLGDSALYLCASSLAYSRDTGELFFGEGSRLTVL.

The CDR3 sequence: CASSPSGGPGNTIYF. The DNA for the CDR3 is TGTGCCAGCTCACCCTCCGGGGGCCCTGGAAACACCATATATTTT. The chain has TRBV18 and TRBJ1-3; D might be TRBD1 (6 bases). CDR1 KGHSH and CDR2 LQKENI come from the germline V gene. The CDR3 extends over 15 amino acids. Trimming pared 3 bases from V and 2 bases from J, leaving 11 bases between. The variable domain in full, with the rest retrieved from reference TRBV18 and TRBJ1-3, is NAGVMQNPRHLVRRRGQEARLRCSPMKGHSHVYWYRQLPEEGLKFMVYLQKENIIDESGMPKERFSAEFPKEGPSILRIQQVVRGDSAAYFCASSPSGGPGNTIYFGEGSWLTVV.

This clonotype was observed a handful of times. This rearrangement joins TRBV6-5 to TRBJ1-4; D might be TRBD1 (5 bases). V was shortened by 2 bases and J by 8 bases, with 15 bases between the two germline ends. The CDR3 is made up of 15 amino acids. Germline CDR1 and CDR2: MNHEY and SVGAGI. The CDR3, as DNA: TGTGCCAGCAGTTACGCCGCGGGGCGGAGGGAAAAACTGTTTTTT. It specifies CASSYAAGRREKLFF.

This chain joins TRBV27 and TRBJ1-6; 8 bases line up with TRBD1. Germline values: CDR1 MNHEY, CDR2 SMNVEV (reference sequence). There are 14 residues in the CDR3. J was trimmed by 7 bases and V by 5 bases; bases with no gene match: 4. The CDR3 protein is CASSATGGNSPLHF. As DNA, the CDR3 is TGTGCCAGCAGTGCAACAGGGGGGAATTCACCCCTCCACTTT.

This clonotype has at least ten counts. This sequence joins TRBV29-1 and TRBJ2-5; 9 nucleotides line up with TRBD1. The CDR3 sequence is 13 residues long. After removal of 7 bases from V and 4 bases from J, the junction contained 7 bases not matched to a gene. The germline V gene has CDR1 SQVTM and CDR2 ANQGSEA. CDR3 residues: CSGRDRASETQYF. CDR3 DNA: TGCAGCGGCCGGGACAGGGCGTCAGAGACCCAGTACTTC.

This clonotype was counted only a few times. The rearrangement joins TRBV6-6 to TRBJ1-4, with 10 bases identical to TRBD1. CDR3 length: 13 residues. Losses at the gene ends were 6 bases for V and 7 bases for J; bases not matched to a gene: 2. Germline CDR1 MNHNY, CDR2 SVGAGI (reference sequence). The CDR3 DNA follows: TGTGCCAGCAGGCGACAGGGGGCTGAAAAACTGTTTTTT. This codes for CASRRQGAEKLFF.

The sample holds a few counts of this clonotype. This chain connects TRBV6-1 to TRBJ2-5; D perhaps matches TRBD2 (6 bases). Germline V gene lookup returns CDR1 MNHNS and CDR2 SASEGT. Trimming took 6 bases from V and 2 from J, leaving 10 bases between them. The CDR3 has 13 amino acids. In DNA, the CDR3 is TGTGCCAGCAGAAGCGGACTACAAGAGACCCAGTACTTC. This translates into CASRSGLQETQYF.

The chain employs TRBV6-5 and TRBJ2-5, with 7 nucleotides matching TRBD2. Germline assignment: CDR1 MNHEY and CDR2 SVGAGI. The CDR3 is 15 residues long. The V and J ends lost 0 bases and 1 base, in that order; junction bases with no gene match: 2. The CDR3 here is CASSYSSGIQETQYF. The CDR3 DNA is TGTGCCAGCAGTTACTCGAGCGGGATCCAAGAGACCCAGTACTTC.

This clonotype was seen a handful of times. This chain joins TRBV12-3 or TRBV12-4 and TRBJ1-5, with 7 bases aligning to TRBD1. With V trimmed by 4 bases and J by 1 base, 7 bases remained unmatched. This CDR3 comprises 16 residues. CDR3 sequence reads: CASSYGKGASNQPQHF. For the CDR3, the DNA is TGTGCCAGCAGTTATGGTAAGGGGGCGAGCAATCAGCCCCAGCATTTT.

The sample holds a few counts of this clonotype. V is TRBV6-5 and J is TRBJ1-1; 7 nucleotides agree with TRBD1. Germline CDR1 and CDR2: MNHEY and SVGAGI. There are 13 residues in the CDR3. Trimming removed 5 bases from V and 10 bases from J; junction bases left unmatched: 10. The CDR3 reads CASSIQGPGGAFF. The CDR3 region has the DNA TGTGCCAGCAGTATACAGGGGCCGGGTGGAGCTTTCTTT.

The chain combines TRBV6-5 with TRBJ1-2; TRBD1 is a possible D gene (6 bases). V lost 6 bases, J lost 3 bases, and 11 bases lay in between. The CDR3 contains 13 residues. CDR1 is MNHEY and CDR2 is SVGAGI in the germline V gene. The CDR3 here is CASRADRDYGYTF. CDR3 DNA sequence: TGTGCCAGCAGGGCGGACAGAGACTATGGCTACACCTTC.

This clonotype occurred many times. J is TRBJ1-6 and V is TRBV5-1, with D possibly TRBD1 on 5 matching bases. There are 17 residues in the CDR3. Trimming took off 0 bases at V and 3 bases at J, with 13 bases between the two ends. The germline V gene encodes CDR1 SGHRS and CDR2 YFSETQ. The CDR3 DNA reads as TGCGCCAGCAGCTTGGTCGGGGCTCTCAACTATAATTCACCCCTCCACTTT. Its translation is CASSLVGALNYNSPLHF.

This clonotype was detected a few times. This chain joins TRBV4-1 and TRBJ2-7; 10 nucleotides line up with TRBD1. CDR1 and CDR2 (germline): MGHRA, YSYEKL. Trimming removed 1 base from V and 5 bases from J; junction bases left unmatched: 8. The CDR3 consists of 16 residues. CDR3 in amino acids: CASSQGWGQGSHEQYF. CDR3 bases: TGCGCCAGCAGCCAAGGGTGGGGACAGGGGAGTCACGAGCAGTACTTC.

This clonotype was seen a few times. The chain employs TRBV29-1 and TRBJ1-2; TRBD1 matches 8 bases. CDR1 is SQVTM, CDR2 ANQGSEA, per germline. CDR3 size: 12 residues. Trimming at V came to 4 bases and at J to 2 bases, leaving 0 bases not matched to a gene. DNA of the CDR3: TGCAGCGTTGGGGACAGGAACTATGGCTACACCTTC. Its translation is CSVGDRNYGYTF.